This T cell receptor (beta chain) appears in the sequencing data of a study of blood T cell repertoires in COVID-19. As for the study in general: From the United States, Italy and Spain came samples of acute and convalescent COVID-19. In each case, the material was cDNA or gDNA derived from T cells, B-cell-depleted T cells, or PBMCs.

Looked up from germline, CDR1 is KGHSH and CDR2 is LQKENI. V lost 3 bases to trimming and J lost 1 base; unmatched junction nucleotides: 9. The CDR3 totals 16 residues. Authors' analysis steps: How many nucleated cells were present was estimated from reference gene primer amplification. Profiling relied on immunoSEQ multiplex PCR, and the TCRdb table lists in-frame clones only, not all of them. Clone size and the V and J calls come from that table; the DNA yielded D and trimming. The sample contains about 160,000 clones, roughly four fifths of which appear only once. The source material was peripheral blood. This clonotype was obtained from a man in his fifties or sixties with active or convalescent COVID-19. The chain links TRBV18 to TRBJ2-7, with 7 bases fitting TRBD1. In DNA, the CDR3 is TGTGCCAGCTCACCTCGGACAGGTGGGAAATCCTACGAGCAGTACTTC. It codes for CASSPRTGGKSYEQYF.